This T cell receptor (beta chain) was sequenced during a study of blood T cell repertoires in COVID-19. At the level of the study: Sites across the United States, Italy and Spain contributed samples from acute and convalescent COVID-19. PBMCs, B-cell-depleted T cells, or T cells provided the cDNA or gDNA that made up the material.

Original methodology: Amplification of reference gene primers was used by the study to estimate nucleated cell counts. Sequencing was performed with immunoSEQ multiplex PCR; in TCRdb, only in-frame clones are kept and a portion is missing. From that table come the V and J calls and clone size; the DNA was used to work out D and trimming. The sample has 70,000 to 75,000 clones, around 83% seen once; the top ten hold 28%. The V gene's germline CDR1 is SEHNR and CDR2 FQNEAQ (reference sequence). J was trimmed by 4 bases and V by 5 bases; bases with no gene match: 8. The CDR3 has 16 amino acids. This clonotype originated in an older man with acute or convalescent COVID-19. Sequenced: peripheral blood. The V and J genes are TRBV7-9 and TRBJ2-5, with TRBD1 matching over 12 bases. CDR3 coding DNA: TGTGCCAGCAGCCGACAAGGGACAGGGGGCGGAGAGACCCAGTACTTC. Its translation: CASSRQGTGGGETQYF. Full variable domain (missing parts from reference TRBV7-9 and TRBJ2-5): DTGVSQNPRHKITKRGQNVTFRCDPISEHNRLYWYRQTLGQGPEFLTYFQNEAQLEKSRLLSDRFSAERPKGSFSTLEIQRTEQGDSAMYLCASSRQGTGGGETQYFGPGTRLLVL.